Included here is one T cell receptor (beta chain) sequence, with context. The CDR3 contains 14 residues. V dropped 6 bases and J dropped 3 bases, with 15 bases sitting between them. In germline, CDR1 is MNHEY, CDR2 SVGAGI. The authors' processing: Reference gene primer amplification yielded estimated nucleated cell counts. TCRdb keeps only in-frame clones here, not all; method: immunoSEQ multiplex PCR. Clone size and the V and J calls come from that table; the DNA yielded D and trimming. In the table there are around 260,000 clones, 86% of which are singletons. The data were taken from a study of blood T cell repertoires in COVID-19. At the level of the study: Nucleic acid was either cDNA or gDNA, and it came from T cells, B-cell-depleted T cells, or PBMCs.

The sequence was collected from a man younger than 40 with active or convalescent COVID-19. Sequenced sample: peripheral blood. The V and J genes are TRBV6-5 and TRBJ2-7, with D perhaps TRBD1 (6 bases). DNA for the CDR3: TGTGCCAGCAGGGTAGACAGGCCCCTCTACGAGCAGTACTTC. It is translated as CASRVDRPLYEQYF.